A single sample is the source of the 30 T cell receptor beta chains below, sequenced in a study of cytomegalovirus exposure and HLA in healthy donors. PCR employed 60 Vbeta and 13 Jbeta primers. Clones were read by immunoSEQ multiplex PCR, and TCRdb kept only the in-frame ones, dropping some. The sample lists about 85,000 clones, about 66% occurring once. Sequencing used PBMCs. The origin of the receptors is a young man in good health and CMV-seronegative.

J is TRBJ1-1 and V is TRBV7-8; TRBD1 aligns across 7 bases. The CDR3 runs 15 residues. Trimming took 4 bases from V and 2 from J; bases not matched to a gene: 7. Germline-derived CDR1 and CDR2 are SGHVS and FQNEAQ. CDR3 in amino acids: CASSWNRGGNTEAFF. The CDR3 nucleotides are TGTGCCAGCAGCTGGAACAGGGGCGGTAACACTGAAGCTTTCTTT.

Remarks on this clone: Its ends do not fully match the called genes, so a read error is possible. The chain combines TRBV7-7 with TRBJ2-1, with D possibly TRBD2 on 6 matching bases. This CDR3 region has 13 residues. Per germline, CDR1 SSHAT and CDR2 FNYEAQ (reference sequence). CDR3 DNA: TGTGCTAGCACCCTCACCCCGGGAGATGAGCAGTTCTTC. Protein: CASTLTPGDEQFF.

This clone was seen once. The CDR3 bases are TGTGCCAGTAGTAAGGGACAGCGATCCTACGAGCAGTACTTC. Translating gives CASSKGQRSYEQYF. The chain couples TRBV19 to TRBJ2-7; 7 bases are a match to TRBD1. The ends lost 4 bases at V and 1 base at J; junction bases unmatched: 4. This CDR3 region has 14 residues. Germline CDR1 is LNHDA and CDR2 is SQIVND (reference sequence).

The chain joins TRBV5-4 to TRBJ1-1, with D uncertain. CDR3 size: 13 residues. V lost 2 bases to trimming and J lost 5 bases, with 10 bases between them. Germline lookup yields CDR1 SGHNT and CDR2 YYREEE (reference sequence). DNA of the CDR3: TGTGCCAGCAGCTTCGAAGTGAGGACTGAAGCTTTCTTT. It translates to CASSFEVRTEAFF.

The chain's CDR3 is CSVAGGMHGGTQYF. As DNA, the CDR3 is TGCAGCGTTGCCGGGGGGATGCATGGGGGGACCCAGTACTTC. This rearrangement joins TRBV29-1 to TRBJ2-5, with 7 bases lining up with TRBD2. CDR1 is SQVTM and CDR2 is ANQGSEA in the germline V gene. Germline trimming cut 4 bases from V and 7 bases from J; bases unmatched to any gene: 12. The CDR3 sequence is 14 residues long. The variable domain in full, with the rest retrieved from reference TRBV29-1 and TRBJ2-5, is SAVISQKPSRDICQRGTSLTIQCQVDSQVTMMFWYRQQPGQSLTLIATANQGSEATYESGFVIDKFPISRPNLTFSTLTVSNMSPEDSSIYLCSVAGGMHGGTQYFGPGTRLLVL.

In its sample, this clone was seen a few times. The chain employs TRBV30 and TRBJ1-2, with 10 nucleotides matching TRBD1. Germline trimming cut 7 bases from V and 2 bases from J; bases unmatched to any gene: 19. Germline V CDR1 and CDR2: GTSNPN, SVGIG (reference sequence). The CDR3 covers 18 residues. The CDR3 reads CAFRIIAGTGVANYGYTF. The CDR3 nucleotides read TGTGCCTTCCGAATCATCGCCGGGACAGGGGTCGCGAACTATGGCTACACCTTC.

The chain joins TRBV27 to TRBJ2-2; 8 nucleotides align to TRBD1. Germline CDR1 MNHEY, CDR2 SMNVEV (reference sequence). The CDR3 totals 16 residues. The V and J ends lost 1 base and 5 bases, in that order; junction bases with no gene match: 6. CDR3 residues: CASSLWAGGMTGELFF. In DNA, the CDR3 is TGTGCCAGCAGTTTATGGGCAGGGGGCATGACCGGGGAGCTGTTTTTT.

This clone appeared a few times. This sequence joins TRBV7-9 and TRBJ2-6; 11 bases are a match to TRBD1. The CDR3 extends over 18 amino acids. V trimming: 5 bases; J trimming: 0 bases; junction bases outside the gene matches: 6. The germline V gene has CDR1 SEHNR and CDR2 FQNEAQ (reference sequence). CDR3 DNA: TGTGCCAGCAGCCCGGGACAGGGGGTTGGCTCTGGGGCCAACGTCCTGACTTTC. This sequence encodes CASSPGQGVGSGANVLTF.

In DNA, the CDR3 is TGTGCCAGCAGTTTAGCTAGCTCCTACAATGAGCAGTTCTTC. It specifies CASSLASSYNEQFF. The V gene is TRBV27, the J gene TRBJ2-1; D is unresolved. The germline CDR1 and CDR2 sequences are MNHEY and SMNVEV (reference sequence). The CDR3 runs 14 residues. V was cut by 2 bases and J by 0 bases, with 5 bases left in between.

The chain is built from TRBV6-5 and TRBJ2-7; 13 bases map to TRBD2. This CDR3 is 16 amino acids long. Germline V gene data show CDR1 as MNHEY and CDR2 as SVGAGI. Losses at the gene ends were 4 bases for V and 2 bases for J; bases not matched to a gene: 5. CDR3 in DNA: TGTGCCAGCAGTTCAGAGGGACTAGCGGGAACCTACGAGCAGTACTTC. This codes for CASSSEGLAGTYEQYF.

This clone was observed a single time. The chain has TRBV4-1 and TRBJ2-7, with TRBD2 matching over 10 bases. Unmatched junction bases numbered 4, after V lost 1 base and J lost 4 bases. The CDR3 length is 15 residues. Germline loops: CDR1 MGHRA, CDR2 YSYEKL. The CDR3 reads CASSQGGAGGYEQYF. CDR3 in DNA: TGCGCCAGCAGCCAAGGAGGAGCGGGAGGGTACGAGCAGTACTTC.

The rearrangement uses TRBV27 and TRBJ1-4; D gene unclear. With 0 bases removed from V and 3 bases from J, the gap between germline ends came to 5 bases. Looked up from germline, CDR1 is MNHEY and CDR2 is SMNVEV (reference sequence). There are 14 residues in the CDR3. The DNA of the CDR3 is TGTGCCAGCAGTTTATCCGCAGCTAATGAAAAACTGTTTTTT. This sequence encodes CASSLSAANEKLFF.

The V and J genes are TRBV5-1 and TRBJ2-7; D is ambiguous. The CDR3 contains 14 residues. The germline V and J ends were trimmed by 0 bases and 0 bases, with 7 bases remaining between them. Germline V gene lookup returns CDR1 SGHRS and CDR2 YFSETQ. Here the CDR3 reads CASSLDGYSYEQYF. CDR3 coding DNA: TGCGCCAGCAGCTTGGACGGTTACTCCTACGAGCAGTACTTC.

The rearrangement uses TRBV7-3 and TRBJ2-3; 9 nucleotides align to TRBD2. CDR1 and CDR2 (germline): SGHTA, FQGTGA. With V trimmed by 5 bases and J by 5 bases, 5 bases remained unmatched. There are 14 residues in the CDR3. This CDR3 is CASSPGLAEDTQYF. The CDR3 region has the DNA TGTGCCAGCAGCCCGGGACTAGCAGAAGATACGCAGTATTTT.

The genes are TRBV5-4 and TRBJ2-7; TRBD2 matches 7 bases. CDR3 length equals 15 residues. CDR1 and CDR2 (germline): SGHNT, YYREEE (reference sequence). V lost 1 base and J lost 2; bases outside the gene matches: 6. The CDR3 DNA follows: TGTGCCAGCAGCTTGTCGGCTAGCGGTCCCTACGAGCAGTACTTC. Protein sequence: CASSLSASGPYEQYF.

This chain joins TRBV6-5 and TRBJ2-1, with a tentative D call TRBD1 (6 bases). Germline CDR1 and CDR2: MNHEY and SVGAGI. This CDR3 spans 13 amino acids. V dropped 5 bases and J dropped 5 bases, with 10 bases sitting between them. The CDR3 coding sequence is TGTGCCAGCAGTATGACAGGTAACAATGAGCAGTTCTTC. Residues: CASSMTGNNEQFF.

This clone was seen only a few times. The rearrangement links TRBV25-1 to TRBJ1-3, with 8 bases lining up with TRBD1. This CDR3 spans 16 amino acids. Looked up from germline, CDR1 is MGHDK and CDR2 is SYGVNS. V shed 2 bases, J shed 2 bases, and the junction held 5 bases outside the gene matches. This chain's CDR3 is CASSEQQGGTGNTIYF. Here the CDR3 DNA reads TGTGCCAGCAGTGAACAACAGGGGGGAACTGGAAACACCATATATTTT.

This chain joins TRBV6-5 and TRBJ1-1; no definite D call. Germline CDR1 and CDR2: MNHEY and SVGAGI. The CDR3 covers 13 residues. Between the trimmed V and J ends, which lost 5 bases and 2 bases, there was a span of 9 bases. CDR3 sequence (DNA): TGTGCCAGCAGTGAGGCAGAAAACACTGAAGCTTTCTTT. Amino acid sequence: CASSEAENTEAFF.

The chain has TRBV5-1 and TRBJ2-7; 7 bases are a match to TRBD1. Trimming removed 4 bases from V and 4 bases from J; junction bases left unmatched: 17. The CDR3 extends over 17 amino acids. Looked up from germline, CDR1 is SGHRS and CDR2 is YFSETQ. The CDR3 here is CASSPEPLTARGYEQYF. The CDR3 coding sequence is TGCGCCAGCAGCCCGGAACCATTAACCGCCAGGGGGTACGAGCAGTACTTC.

Turning to this clone: Within the sample, other DNA sequences also encode this same CDR3. This chain links TRBV29-1 with TRBJ2-7; TRBD2 aligns across 12 bases. Unmatched junction bases numbered 1, after V lost 3 bases and J lost 1 base. Germline V gene data show CDR1 as SQVTM and CDR2 as ANQGSEA. There are 14 residues in the CDR3. The DNA of the CDR3 is TGCAGCGTTGAGCTAGCGGGAGGGTCCTACGAGCAGTACTTC. Protein sequence: CSVELAGGSYEQYF.

This clone turned up a few times. Other DNA sequences in the same sample also yield this CDR3. V gene TRBV30 combines with J gene TRBJ1-5; D ambiguous. Deletions cut 2 bases from V and 2 bases from J, with 7 bases between. This CDR3 spans 13 amino acids. The germline V gene encodes CDR1 GTSNPN and CDR2 SVGIG (reference sequence). The CDR3 DNA follows: TGTGCCTGGAGTAAAACAGGCAATCAGCCCCAGCATTTT. Translating gives CAWSKTGNQPQHF.

The chain is built from TRBV7-8 and TRBJ2-1; no clear D gene. Between the trimmed V and J ends, which lost 1 base and 9 bases, there was a span of 7 bases. CDR1 SGHVS and CDR2 FQNEAQ come from the germline V gene. This CDR3 has 12 residues. CDR3 DNA: TGTGCCAGCAGCTTAGGTCTAGGTGAGCAGTTCTTC. Translation: CASSLGLGEQFF.

V usage is TRBV4-1 and J usage is TRBJ1-5; no clear D gene. This CDR3 is 18 amino acids long. CDR1 is MGHRA, CDR2 YSYEKL, per germline. V gave up 1 base and J gave up 1 base, with 17 bases separating them. The CDR3 sequence is CASSQANVEARSNQPQHF. CDR3 in DNA: TGCGCCAGCAGCCAAGCGAATGTGGAGGCTCGGAGCAATCAGCCCCAGCATTTT.

The CDR3 is CASSSLPGTGMYEQYF. CDR3 nucleotides: TGTGCCAGCAGCTCCCTCCCTGGGACAGGGATGTACGAGCAGTACTTC. The chain employs TRBV11-2 and TRBJ2-7; 9 nucleotides agree with TRBD1. CDR3 length: 16 amino acids. From germline, CDR1 is SGHAT and CDR2 FQNNGV. Trimming cost V 4 bases and J 4 bases; bases outside gene matches: 11.

The chain recombines TRBV7-9 with TRBJ2-5; TRBD2 aligns across 8 bases. V lost 6 bases to trimming and J lost 4 bases; unmatched junction nucleotides: 13. CDR1 and CDR2 (germline): SEHNR, FQNEAQ (reference sequence). The CDR3 sequence is 16 residues long. CDR3: CASSQIAGISAETQYF. The CDR3 region has the DNA TGTGCCAGCAGTCAGATAGCGGGAATCTCCGCAGAGACCCAGTACTTC.

This clone has a handful of counts. The chain uses TRBV4-1 and TRBJ1-1; D unclear. V was shortened by 2 bases and J by 11 bases, with 18 bases between the two germline ends. Germline CDR1 reads MGHRA; CDR2 reads YSYEKL. This CDR3 has 14 residues. The CDR3 reads CASSQRLGARSAFF. The CDR3 region has the DNA TGCGCCAGCAGCCAAAGATTGGGCGCCCGTTCGGCTTTCTTT.

The chain links TRBV10-3 to TRBJ2-2, with 8 bases fitting TRBD1. This CDR3 spans 13 amino acids. Germline trimming cut 3 bases from V and 8 bases from J; bases unmatched to any gene: 2. Germline lookup yields CDR1 ENHRY and CDR2 SYGVKD. The CDR3 region has the DNA TGTGCCATCAGTGACAGGGGGCAAGGGGAGCTGTTTTTT. Amino acid sequence: CAISDRGQGELFF.

This clone was counted only a few times. This chain uses TRBV5-1 with TRBJ2-7; 11 bases line up with TRBD2. Germline CDR1 reads SGHRS; CDR2 reads YFSETQ. V lost 1 base to trimming and J lost 3 bases; unmatched junction nucleotides: 15. This CDR3 is 19 amino acids long. The CDR3 protein is CASSLSLGTAGTSGYEQYF. The CDR3 nucleotides read TGCGCCAGCAGCTTGAGTCTCGGGACGGCCGGGACTAGCGGCTACGAGCAGTACTTC.

The table lists this clone with a few counts. The genes are TRBV19 and TRBJ2-7, with TRBD1 as a possible D gene (6 bases). Between the trimmed V and J ends, which lost 2 bases and 6 bases, there was a span of 17 bases. The CDR3 is made up of 15 amino acids. The germline CDR1 and CDR2 sequences are LNHDA and SQIVND (reference sequence). The CDR3 loop is CASSIREQGVGEQYF. CDR3 coding DNA: TGTGCCAGTAGTATACGGGAACAGGGAGTCGGCGAGCAGTACTTC.

The chain has TRBV5-4 and TRBJ1-1; 8 bases are shared with TRBD1. The CDR3 runs to 14 residues. Germline trimming cut 3 bases from V and 7 bases from J; bases unmatched to any gene: 8. CDR1 is SGHNT, CDR2 YYREEE, per germline (reference sequence). In nucleotides, the CDR3 is TGTGCCAGCAGCTCGTCGGACAGGGTGGGTGAAGCTTTCTTT. Translating gives CASSSSDRVGEAFF.